Below, 21 T cell receptor beta chains from the same sample are listed, as sequenced in a study of response to subunit inactivated influenza vaccine. TCRdb redid the calling of the RT-PCR reads with MiXCR, one entry per CDR3 protein. The table records around 520,000 distinct CDR3 sequences, approximately 12% of them present only once. The sequencing here drew on PBMCs from blood, taken on the day of vaccination. These receptors all come from a man aged 45 to 65 who received an inactivated influenza vaccine.

This sequence joins TRBV29-1 and TRBJ1-5; D unresolved. The ends were cut back, 7 bases at V and 3 bases at J, with 10 bases in the middle. The CDR3 is 12 amino acids. Germline assignment: CDR1 SQVTM and CDR2 ANQGSEA. The CDR3 here is CSAGDYNQPQHF. The CDR3 bases are TGCAGCGCTGGGGATTACAATCAGCCCCAGCATTTT. Full variable domain (rest looked up from reference TRBV29-1 and TRBJ1-5): SAVISQKPSRDICQRGTSLTIQCQVDSQVTMMFWYRQQPGQSLTLIATANQGSEATYESGFVIDKFPISRPNLTFSTLTVSNMSPEDSSIYLCSAGDYNQPQHFGDGTRLSIL.

The chain uses TRBV5-1 and TRBJ2-1; 9 bases agree with TRBD1. With 4 bases clipped from V and 9 bases from J, the junction kept 8 bases outside the gene matches. The CDR3 totals 14 residues. Per germline, CDR1 SGHRS and CDR2 YFSETQ. CDR3 loop: CASSLNGQGLEQFF. The CDR3, as DNA: TGCGCCAGCAGCCTGAACGGACAGGGGCTTGAGCAGTTCTTC.

J is TRBJ1-6 and V is TRBV6-5; no clear D gene. This CDR3 comprises 13 residues. V gave up 2 bases and J gave up 10 bases, with 9 bases separating them. Per the germline V gene, CDR1 is MNHEY and CDR2 is SVGAGI. The CDR3: CASSYEERSPLHF. For the CDR3, the DNA is TGTGCCAGCAGTTACGAGGAAAGATCACCCCTCCACTTT.

Only a few counts were recorded for this clonotype. The rearrangement links TRBV30 to TRBJ2-1, with 7 bases matching TRBD2. The CDR3 consists of 16 residues. V shed 2 bases, J shed 14 bases, and the junction held 21 bases outside the gene matches. Germline V gene sequence: CDR1 GTSNPN, CDR2 SVGIG (reference sequence). The CDR3 nucleotides are TGTGCCTGGAGTTCCGCCTTAGCGGGCCTAAATCGGGGGGAGTTCTTC. Encoded protein: CAWSSALAGLNRGEFF.

This clonotype was counted ten times or more. The rearrangement links TRBV28 to TRBJ2-7; D uncertain. Per the germline V gene, CDR1 is MDHEN and CDR2 is SYDVKM. The CDR3 extends over 13 amino acids. Trimming took off 3 bases at V and 4 bases at J, with 10 bases between the two ends. The CDR3 coding sequence is TGTGCCAGCAGTTTCCTCACAGATTACGAGCAGTACTTC. This translates into CASSFLTDYEQYF.

DNA of the CDR3: TGTGCCAGCTCACCCGACAGAAACAATGAGCAGTTCTTC. Translating it yields CASSPDRNNEQFF. This chain joins TRBV18 and TRBJ2-1; the D gene is possibly TRBD1 (5 bases). The CDR3 is 13 amino acids. From germline, CDR1 is KGHSH and CDR2 LQKENI. V dropped 3 bases and J dropped 5 bases, with 8 bases sitting between them.

CDR3 region: CASSLWGGAVNSPLHF. The CDR3 DNA reads TGTGCCAGCAGTTTATGGGGCGGGGCAGTTAATTCACCCCTCCACTTT. V usage is TRBV27 and J usage is TRBJ1-6, with D tentatively TRBD1 (5 bases). In germline, CDR1 is MNHEY, CDR2 SMNVEV (reference sequence). The V end lost 1 base, the J end lost 6 bases, and 13 bases lay between the germline ends. This CDR3 spans 16 amino acids.

The chain joins TRBV12-3 or TRBV12-4 to TRBJ2-5; D ambiguous. Trimming stripped 6 bases from V and 3 bases from J, with 8 bases between. The CDR3 has 12 residues. For the CDR3, the DNA is TGTGCCAGCAGGTTCGCAGAAGAGACCCAGTACTTC. The encoded protein is CASRFAEETQYF.

V is TRBV28 and J is TRBJ2-3, with a possible D match to TRBD1 (5 bases). This CDR3 is built from 16 residues. V lost 6 bases to trimming and J lost 2 bases, with 18 bases between them. Looked up from germline, CDR1 is MDHEN and CDR2 is SYDVKM. The CDR3 loop reads CASRGTMGPVTDTQYF. The CDR3 region has the DNA TGTGCCAGCAGGGGAACTATGGGGCCTGTCACAGATACGCAGTATTTT.

This clonotype occurred once. The chain is built from TRBV10-3 and TRBJ2-7; 8 bases line up with TRBD1. The junction had 7 bases not matched to a gene; V was cut back by 6 bases and J by 3 bases. CDR1 is ENHRY, CDR2 SYGVKD, per germline. This CDR3 has 14 amino acids. DNA for the CDR3: TGTGCCATCAGGAGGACAGGGTCAGACTACGAGCAGTACTTC. As protein: CAIRRTGSDYEQYF.

This chain joins TRBV12-3 or TRBV12-4 and TRBJ2-3; 8 nucleotides match TRBD1. The length of the CDR3 is 15 residues. V gave up 6 bases and J gave up 0 bases; unmatched junction bases: 5. CDR3 coding DNA: TGTGCCAGCAGGAACAGGGGGAGAAGCACAGATACGCAGTATTTT. Residues: CASRNRGRSTDTQYF.

This clonotype was counted a few times. The chain recombines TRBV5-6 with TRBJ2-1; D gene unclear. Germline CDR1 is SGHDT and CDR2 is YYEEEE. CDR3 size: 15 residues. Deletions cut 4 bases from V and 10 bases from J, with 21 bases between. CDR3 sequence reads: CASSTARAALREQFF. The CDR3 nucleotides are TGTGCCAGCAGCACCGCCCGCGCCGCCCTACGGGAGCAGTTCTTC.

This clonotype turned up a few times. This rearrangement joins TRBV10-3 to TRBJ2-3; unclear D gene. The ends were cut back, 6 bases at V and 3 bases at J, with 13 bases in the middle. There are 14 residues in the CDR3. Per the germline V gene, CDR1 is ENHRY and CDR2 is SYGVKD. This chain's CDR3 is CAISDMIGTDTQYF. The CDR3 coding sequence is TGTGCCATCAGCGACATGATCGGGACAGATACGCAGTATTTT.

CDR3 DNA: TGTGCCATCAGTTCGGGGGGAGGGGACTCCTACAATGAGCAGTTCTTC. Amino acids: CAISSGGGDSYNEQFF. The chain uses TRBV10-3 and TRBJ2-1; 7 bases match TRBD2. The V segment lost 5 bases and the J segment 0 bases; nucleotides outside the gene matches: 7. There are 16 residues in the CDR3. Germline CDR1 ENHRY, CDR2 SYGVKD.

The chain couples TRBV11-1 to TRBJ1-6; D call uncertain. The V gene's germline CDR1 is SGHAT and CDR2 FQDESV (reference sequence). The CDR3 totals 15 residues. The V gene lost 1 base and the J gene lost 7 bases, with 11 bases spanning the gap. DNA for the CDR3: TGTGCCAGCAGCTTAGGACACGCCAACAATTCACCCCTCCACTTT. This translates into CASSLGHANNSPLHF.

This clonotype was seen at least ten times. The J gene is TRBJ1-1, the V gene TRBV20-1, with D possibly matching TRBD1 (5 bases). The germline V gene encodes CDR1 DFQATT and CDR2 SNEGSKA (reference sequence). V lost 4 bases and J 4 bases, leaving 10 bases between the germline ends. CDR3 size: 12 residues. This chain's CDR3 is CSATGGITEAFF. CDR3 in DNA: TGCAGTGCTACCGGGGGAATCACTGAAGCTTTCTTT.

The chain recombines TRBV7-8 with TRBJ2-3; perhaps D is TRBD1 or TRBD2 (5 bases each). The CDR3 contains 15 residues. Germline CDR1 is SGHVS and CDR2 is FQNEAQ. The germline V and J ends were trimmed by 2 bases and 6 bases, with 15 bases remaining between them. CDR3 amino acids: CASSLLRGRGDTQYF. CDR3 nucleotides: TGTGCCAGCAGCTTATTACGGGGACGTGGGGATACGCAGTATTTT. Complete variable domain (other parts from reference TRBV7-8 and TRBJ2-3): GAGVSQSPRYKVAKRGQDVALRCDPISGHVSLFWYQQALGQGPEFLTYFQNEAQLDKSGLPSDRFFAERPEGSVSTLKIQRTQQEDSAVYLCASSLLRGRGDTQYFGPGTRLTVL.

This sequence joins TRBV28 and TRBJ2-1; the D gene could be TRBD1 or TRBD2 (7 bases each). The CDR3 covers 16 residues. CDR1 is MDHEN, CDR2 SYDVKM, per germline. Trimming took off 2 bases at V and 4 bases at J, with 15 bases between the two ends. The CDR3 reads CASSLRGGGGYNEQFF. DNA of the CDR3: TGTGCCAGCAGTTTACGGGGAGGGGGCGGTTACAATGAGCAGTTCTTC.

This chain joins TRBV19 and TRBJ1-2; D is ambiguous. The CDR3 is made up of 13 amino acids. From germline, CDR1 is LNHDA and CDR2 SQIVND (reference sequence). The V end was cut by 10 bases, the J end by 2 bases, with 14 bases between. The CDR3 region is CATQRPNNYGYTF. The DNA for the CDR3 is TGTGCCACCCAGAGACCTAACAACTATGGCTACACCTTC.

This clonotype was seen a few times. The chain combines TRBV12-3 or TRBV12-4 with TRBJ2-5; 7 bases match TRBD2. Trimming at V came to 10 bases and at J to 4 bases, leaving 12 bases not matched to a gene. The CDR3 sequence is 14 residues long. The CDR3 DNA reads as TGTGCCATAGCAGCGGGACTGGAGGGAGAGACCCAGTACTTC. This gives the protein CAIAAGLEGETQYF.

The chain joins TRBV4-1 to TRBJ1-1, with TRBD1 matching over 9 bases. Germline assignment: CDR1 MGHRA and CDR2 YSYEKL. This CDR3 has 15 residues. Germline trimming cut 4 bases from V and 1 base from J; bases unmatched to any gene: 4. CDR3 loop: CASSRGQGRNTEAFF. The CDR3 coding sequence is TGCGCCAGCAGCCGAGGACAGGGGAGGAACACTGAAGCTTTCTTT.